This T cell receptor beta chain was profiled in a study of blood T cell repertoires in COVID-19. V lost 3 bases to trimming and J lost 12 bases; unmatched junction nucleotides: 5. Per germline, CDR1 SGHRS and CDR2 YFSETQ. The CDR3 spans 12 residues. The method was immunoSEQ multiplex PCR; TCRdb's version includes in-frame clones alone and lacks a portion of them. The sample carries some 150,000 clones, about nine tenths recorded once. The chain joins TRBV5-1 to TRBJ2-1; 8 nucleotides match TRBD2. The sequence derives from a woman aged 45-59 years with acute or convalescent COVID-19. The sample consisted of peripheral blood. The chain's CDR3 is CASSYRTSWQFF. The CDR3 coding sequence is TGCGCCAGCAGCTACCGGACTAGCTGGCAGTTCTTC.